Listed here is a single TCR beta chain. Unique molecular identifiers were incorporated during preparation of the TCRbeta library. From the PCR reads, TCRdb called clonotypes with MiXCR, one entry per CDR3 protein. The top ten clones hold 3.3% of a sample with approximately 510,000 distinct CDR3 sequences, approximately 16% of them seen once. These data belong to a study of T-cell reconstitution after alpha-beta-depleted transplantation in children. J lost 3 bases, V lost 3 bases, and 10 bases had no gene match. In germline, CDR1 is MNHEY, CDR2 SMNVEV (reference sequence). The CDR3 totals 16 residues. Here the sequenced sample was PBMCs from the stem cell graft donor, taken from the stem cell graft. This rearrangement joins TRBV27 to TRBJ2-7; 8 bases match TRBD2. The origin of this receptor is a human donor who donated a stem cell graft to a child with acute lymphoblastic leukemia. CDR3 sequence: CASSLSLGTRGYEQYF. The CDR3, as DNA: TGTGCCAGCAGTTTGAGCCTCGGGACTAGGGGCTACGAGCAGTACTTC.